The 20 T cell receptor beta chains in this list originate from one sample, sequenced in a study of blood T cells in healthy people across ages (dated by TCRdb to between 2015 and 2016). Libraries were prepared through 5' RACE. The instrument was an Illumina HiSeq 2500. The second PCR ran for about 6 to 12 cycles and used a J-beta primer mix along with a sample-barcoded 5' primer. TCRdb handled the public reads itself, with Q25 trimming in fastp and clone calling in MiXCR, and kept productive beta chains. Rows merge per CDR3 protein into single entries with the most common DNA and genes. Recorded for this sample are 1.2 million to 1.5 million distinct CDR3 sequences; about 40% of them occurred a single time. The top ten clones comprise 7% to 9.5% of the sample. The source material was blood. These receptors all stem from a woman under 30 in good health.

The chain links TRBV15 to TRBJ2-1; D uncertain. The V end lost 2 bases, the J end lost 6 bases, and 29 bases lay between the germline ends. The CDR3 is 20 residues long. The germline gives CDR1 LNHNV, CDR2 YYDKDF (reference sequence). The chain's CDR3 is CATSRTSGRYNAKEGNEQFF. CDR3 coding DNA: TGTGCCACCAGCAGAACGTCTGGTAGGTACAATGCCAAAGAAGGCAATGAGCAGTTCTTC.

The chain has TRBV6-6 and TRBJ1-5, with D unclear. The germline V gene has CDR1 MNHNY and CDR2 SVGAGI (reference sequence). Trimming pared 3 bases from V and 4 bases from J, leaving 10 bases between. This CDR3 has 14 amino acids. CDR3 bases: TGTGCCAGCAGTTATGGGCGGTCGAATCAGCCCCAGCATTTT. This codes for CASSYGRSNQPQHF.

The chain has TRBV5-1 and TRBJ2-5; tentative D call: TRBD1 (6 bases). This CDR3 is 14 amino acids long. Trimming shortened V by 2 bases and J by 1 base, and 9 bases separated the two germline ends. The germline CDR1 and CDR2 sequences are SGHRS and YFSETQ. Here the CDR3 reads CASSLTGFQETQYF. The CDR3 bases are TGCGCCAGCAGCTTAACAGGGTTCCAAGAGACCCAGTACTTC.

This clonotype showed up just a few times. J is TRBJ2-5 and V is TRBV28; TRBD2 matches 8 bases. The J call may be faulty, since TRBJ2-7 better matches the DNA end. This CDR3 spans 13 amino acids. Looked up from germline, CDR1 is MDHEN and CDR2 is SYDVKM. As DNA, the CDR3 is TGTGCCAGCAGAGGCGGGGGGAACTACGAGCAGTACTTC. Encoded protein: CASRGGGNYEQYF.

The CDR3 region has the DNA TGTGCCAGCAGCCCAGGACTAGCGGGGGCGAAGTACCAAGAGACCCAGTACTTC. As protein: CASSPGLAGAKYQETQYF. The rearrangement uses TRBV7-2 and TRBJ2-5; 13 bases are shared with TRBD2. The germline gives CDR1 SGHTA, CDR2 FQGNSA. This CDR3 is 18 amino acids long. The V gene end was trimmed by 5 bases and the J gene end by 0 bases; junction bases not matched to a gene: 9.

This sequence joins TRBV27 and TRBJ2-7, with D unclear. The ends were cut back, 8 bases at V and 0 bases at J, with 17 bases in the middle. The CDR3 extends over 15 amino acids. CDR1 MNHEY and CDR2 SMNVEV come from the germline V gene (reference sequence). CDR3 nucleotide sequence: TGTGCCAGCGCTCCAGGCAGCTGGAGCTCCTACGAGCAGTACTTC. It codes for CASAPGSWSSYEQYF.

Points on this clonotype: A read error may explain this, as a much larger clone is one base away. CDR3 nucleotides: TGTGCCAGCAGTCCCGGGGCAGACTACGAGCAGTACTTC. Encoded protein: CASSPGADYEQYF. The V call is TRBV28, the J call TRBJ2-7; D is perhaps TRBD1 or TRBD2 (5 bases each). The germline V gene has CDR1 MDHEN and CDR2 SYDVKM. With 5 bases removed from V and 3 bases from J, the gap between germline ends came to 11 bases. CDR3 size: 13 residues. The entire variable domain, with the rest obtained from reference TRBV28 and TRBJ2-7, is as follows: DVKVTQSSRYLVKRTGEKVFLECVQDMDHENMFWYRQDPGLGLRLIYFSYDVKMKEKGDIPEGYSVSREKKERFSLILESASTNQTSMYLCASSPGADYEQYFGPGTRLTVT.

This clonotype was seen once. This chain links TRBV20-1 with TRBJ2-7, with 11 bases matching TRBD2. The CDR3 has 16 amino acids. From germline, CDR1 is DFQATT and CDR2 SNEGSKA (reference sequence). The ends lost 3 bases at V and 5 bases at J; junction bases unmatched: 12. The CDR3 reads CSARRPGLAVEDEQYF. CDR3 sequence (DNA): TGCAGTGCTAGGCGACCGGGACTAGCGGTGGAGGACGAGCAGTACTTC.

J is TRBJ1-2 and V is TRBV3-1, with 8 bases fitting TRBD1. The trim removed 5 bases at V and 6 bases at J, leaving 20 bases unmatched. Germline V gene lookup returns CDR1 LGHDT and CDR2 YNNKEL (reference sequence). CDR3 length: 18 residues. CDR3 sequence: CASSSMMTVGQGDHGYTF. The CDR3 bases are TGTGCCAGCAGCTCGATGATGACAGTTGGACAGGGAGACCATGGCTACACCTTC.

This chain joins TRBV27 and TRBJ2-7, with TRBD1 matching over 11 bases. V shed 5 bases, J shed 4 bases, and the junction held 10 bases outside the gene matches. CDR1 and CDR2 from the germline V gene are MNHEY and SMNVEV (reference sequence). The CDR3 is 16 amino acids. CDR3 protein: CASSLRPGQGVYEQYF. The DNA for the CDR3 is TGTGCCAGCAGTCTCCGTCCGGGACAGGGGGTTTACGAGCAGTACTTC.

This clonotype was seen only once. The rearrangement joins TRBV7-8 to TRBJ1-6; tentatively, D is TRBD1 (5 bases). The V gene's germline CDR1 is SGHVS and CDR2 FQNEAQ. The V and J ends lost 0 bases and 0 bases respectively, with 27 bases between them. The CDR3 is 23 amino acids. The CDR3 coding sequence is TGTGCCAGCAGCTTAGCGGGGGAGTGGGGTTGGGGCCCTGGAAGCTCCTATAATTCACCCCTCCACTTT. Translation gives CASSLAGEWGWGPGSSYNSPLHF.

The V and J genes are TRBV21-1 and TRBJ1-5; the tabulated D call, TRBD1, remains unverified against the DNA. TRBV21-1 is a pseudogene. CDR3 length equals 12 residues. The CDR3 reads CATSFGTGGQHF. Here the CDR3 DNA reads TGTGCCACCAGCTTCGGGACAGGGGGCCAGCATTTT.

Regarding this clonotype: Mismatch with germline at one junction end may stem from a read error. J is TRBJ1-2 and V is TRBV6-2 or TRBV6-3, with D possibly matching TRBD1 (6 bases). The CDR3 spans 14 residues. From germline, CDR1 is MNHEY and CDR2 SVGEGT. CDR3 region: CASIYPGGNYGYTF. In DNA form, the CDR3 reads TGTGCCAGCATTTACCCGGGGGGCAACTATGGCTACACCTTC.

The chain employs TRBV29-1 and TRBJ2-5; 11 bases are a match to TRBD1. The V and J ends lost 6 bases and 11 bases, in that order; junction bases with no gene match: 14. The germline V gene encodes CDR1 SQVTM and CDR2 ANQGSEA. The CDR3 consists of 14 residues. In DNA form, the CDR3 reads TGCAGCGTGACAAGTTGGGACAGGGGGAATGAGCAGTACTTC. Amino acid sequence: CSVTSWDRGNEQYF.

The chain couples TRBV7-9 to TRBJ2-7, with TRBD1 matching over 9 bases. Near its end, the DNA agrees better with TRBJ2-5, so the J call may be wrong. The CDR3 has 12 residues. Germline CDR1 and CDR2: SEHNR and FQNEAQ (reference sequence). DNA for the CDR3: TGTGCGGGGACAGGGTACCAAGAGACCCAGTACTTC. It translates to CAGTGYQETQYF.

This chain links TRBV5-1 with TRBJ2-5; TRBD2 matches at 10 bases. Losses at the gene ends were 1 base for V and 4 bases for J; bases not matched to a gene: 10. The CDR3 covers 17 residues. Per the germline V gene, CDR1 is SGHRS and CDR2 is YFSETQ. The CDR3 reads CASSLYRAGGFGETQYF. The CDR3 DNA reads as TGCGCCAGCAGCTTGTATCGAGCGGGGGGGTTTGGAGAGACCCAGTACTTC.

This clonotype has a handful of counts. The DNA of the CDR3 is TGCAGTGCTAGGGAAGCAACTAATGAAAAACTGTTTTTT. Translation: CSAREATNEKLFF. J is TRBJ1-4 and V is TRBV20-1; unclear D gene. In germline, CDR1 is DFQATT, CDR2 SNEGSKA (reference sequence). The V end lost 3 bases, the J end lost 0 bases, and 5 bases lay between the germline ends. CDR3 length: 13 residues.

The CDR3, as DNA: TGTGCCAGCAAAGGTCGGGAAAGCACAGATACGCAGTATTTT. Translated, it gives CASKGRESTDTQYF. The chain combines TRBV2 with TRBJ2-3, with D tentatively TRBD2 (5 bases). The CDR3 length is 14 residues. In germline, CDR1 is SNHLY, CDR2 FYNNEI. Trimming took off 7 bases at V and 0 bases at J, with 11 bases between the two ends.

The J gene is TRBJ2-3, the V gene TRBV7-9; weak D call: TRBD2 (7 bases). CDR3 length: 17 residues. The V gene's germline CDR1 is SEHNR and CDR2 FQNEAQ (reference sequence). V shed 5 bases and J shed 1 base, with 19 bases lying between them. The CDR3 coding sequence is TGTGCCAGCAGCCCCGGTCGGGTAGGGGGGGGCACAGATACGCAGTATTTT. It yields the protein CASSPGRVGGGTDTQYF.

About this clonotype itself: At one end, the junction sequence differs from germline, possibly due to a read error. The genes are TRBV6-5 and TRBJ2-1; 11 positions match TRBD2. Germline V gene data show CDR1 as MNHEY and CDR2 as SVGAGI. The CDR3 has 16 amino acids. The CDR3 sequence: CACSFGTSGSYNEQFF. The CDR3 DNA is TGTGCCTGCAGTTTCGGGACTAGCGGATCCTACAATGAGCAGTTCTTC.